This entry lists 20 T cell receptor beta chains sequenced from one sample in a study of Ad26.COV2.S vaccination and SARS-CoV-2 variants. This sample's treatment: some 19 received Ad26.COV2.S at low or high dose, single or two shots; several received placebo; per-sample allocation not given. Specimens were obtained on day 63 following the first vaccine or placebo injection. Generated by immunoSEQ multiplex PCR, the TCRdb table keeps only in-frame clones and is missing some. The sample lists about 350,000 clones; 80% to 90% were seen once. Sequencing was performed on peripheral blood, taken in a trial of Ad26.COV2.S vaccine versus placebo. These TCRs come from a person aged 18-60 years who received the Ad26.COV2.S COVID-19 vaccine or a placebo.

The chain uses TRBV7-2 and TRBJ2-7; weak D call: TRBD1 (6 bases). Germline CDR1 SGHTA, CDR2 FQGNSA. The CDR3 consists of 13 residues. V was cut by 5 bases and J by 3 bases, with 11 bases left in between. CDR3 sequence: CASSLRDNYEQYF. The CDR3 nucleotides are TGTGCCAGCAGCCTCCGGGACAACTACGAGCAGTACTTC. Variable domain in full (rest from reference TRBV7-2 and TRBJ2-7): GAGVSQSPSNKVTEKGKDVELRCDPISGHTALYWYRQSLGQGLEFLIYFQGNSAPDKSGLPSDRFSAERTGGSVSTLTIQRTQQEDSAVYLCASSLRDNYEQYFGPGTRLTVT.

This chain joins TRBV2 and TRBJ2-1; 9 bases match TRBD2. From germline, CDR1 is SNHLY and CDR2 FYNNEI. This CDR3 spans 14 amino acids. The DNA of the CDR3 is TGTGCTTGGGATAGCGGGAGATTCTACAATGAGCAGTTCTTC. This encodes CAWDSGRFYNEQFF.

This chain links TRBV7-8 with TRBJ1-2; 7 bases map to TRBD1. Germline trimming cut 5 bases from V and 6 bases from J; bases unmatched to any gene: 6. Germline assignment: CDR1 SGHVS and CDR2 FQNEAQ. The CDR3 has 13 amino acids. The CDR3 nucleotides read TGTGCCAGCAGCCTTAGACAGGGTGATGGCTACACCTTC. Its protein is CASSLRQGDGYTF.

The gene calls are TRBV6-2 or TRBV6-3 and TRBJ1-1; perhaps TRBD1 as D (6 bases). Trimming cost V 6 bases and J 4 bases, with 15 bases left between them. The CDR3 covers 14 residues. Germline V lookup: CDR1 MNHEY, CDR2 SVGEGT. The CDR3 DNA follows: TGTGCCAGCAGCACCAAAGGGGGGGTCACTGAAGCTTTCTTT. Its protein is CASSTKGGVTEAFF.

The V gene is TRBV15, the J gene TRBJ2-1; 8 bases agree with TRBD1. V dropped 5 bases and J dropped 7; count of bases not matched to a gene: 10. The CDR3 spans 15 residues. Germline V CDR1 and CDR2: LNHNV, YYDKDF (reference sequence). CDR3 nucleotides: TGTGCCACCAGCGGGGTGAGACAGGGGTCTAATGAGCAGTTCTTC. Its protein is CATSGVRQGSNEQFF.

The V and J genes are TRBV12-3 or TRBV12-4 and TRBJ2-7; no clear D. Trimming pared 4 bases from V and 1 base from J, leaving 5 bases between. This CDR3 has 12 residues. The CDR3 nucleotides read TGTGCCAGCAGTTACGTATCCTACGAGCAGTACTTC. Translating gives CASSYVSYEQYF.

The gene calls are TRBV10-1 and TRBJ2-3, with TRBD1 matching 7 bases. With 7 bases clipped from V and 2 bases from J, the junction kept 9 bases outside the gene matches. CDR3 length: 15 residues. Germline loops: CDR1 WNHNN, CDR2 SYGVQD (reference sequence). The CDR3 region has the DNA TGCGCCAGCAACGTACAGGGGCCCGCCACAGATACGCAGTATTTT. Encoded protein: CASNVQGPATDTQYF.

The chain links TRBV28 to TRBJ2-2; tentative D call: TRBD2 (6 bases). CDR1 is MDHEN, CDR2 SYDVKM, per germline. The CDR3 consists of 14 residues. V gave up 7 bases and J gave up 7 bases, with 16 bases separating them. The CDR3 DNA reads TGTGCCAGCAAGGGAGGACTGTCAATCGGGGAGCTGTTTTTT. It is translated as CASKGGLSIGELFF.

In its sample, this clone was seen once. The rearrangement joins TRBV6-6 to TRBJ1-1; possible D gene TRBD1, 5 bases. With 4 bases removed from V and 3 bases from J, the gap between germline ends came to 15 bases. The germline CDR1 and CDR2 sequences are MNHNY and SVGAGI (reference sequence). CDR3 length equals 15 residues. Here the CDR3 reads CASSSIYGGDTEAFF. The DNA of the CDR3 is TGTGCCAGCAGTTCGATATATGGGGGTGACACTGAAGCTTTCTTT.

This chain links TRBV7-9 with TRBJ1-6; TRBD1 aligns across 7 bases. The CDR3 covers 15 residues. Trimming at V came to 3 bases and at J to 5 bases, leaving 4 bases not matched to a gene. CDR1 SEHNR and CDR2 FQNEAQ come from the germline V gene (reference sequence). CDR3 region: CASSLHGTDNSPLHF. The CDR3 nucleotides are TGTGCCAGCAGCTTGCATGGGACAGATAATTCACCCCTCCACTTT.

V gene TRBV5-6 combines with J gene TRBJ1-1; 8 positions agree with TRBD1. With V trimmed by 4 bases and J by 13 bases, 18 bases remained unmatched. This CDR3 has 15 amino acids. The V gene's germline CDR1 is SGHDT and CDR2 YYEEEE. This CDR3 reads CASSLRDRRGRELFF. The CDR3 DNA is TGTGCCAGCAGCCTACGGGACAGGCGAGGTCGGGAGCTTTTCTTT.

This clone was seen only a few times. The chain links TRBV7-8 to TRBJ2-1; D is ambiguous. The CDR3 runs to 15 residues. Trimming stripped 1 base from V and 4 bases from J, with 11 bases between. The germline gives CDR1 SGHVS, CDR2 FQNEAQ. The chain's CDR3 is CASSLERQPYNEQFF. CDR3 coding DNA: TGTGCCAGCAGCTTAGAGAGGCAGCCGTACAATGAGCAGTTCTTC.

This clone is a singleton in its sample. CDR3 residues: CASPGGLGTEAFF. In nucleotides, the CDR3 is TGTGCCAGCCCGGGGGGGTTGGGCACTGAAGCTTTCTTT. The chain employs TRBV11-2 and TRBJ1-1; tentative D call: TRBD1 (5 bases). Germline V gives CDR1 SGHAT, CDR2 FQNNGV. Trimming removed 8 bases from V and 4 bases from J, with 14 bases in between. CDR3 size: 13 residues.

The CDR3 region has the DNA TGTGCCAGCAGCTTCGGGACTAGCGTGTGGAATGAGCAGTTCTTC. It specifies CASSFGTSVWNEQFF. The chain joins TRBV5-6 to TRBJ2-1; 10 bases line up with TRBD2. V gave up 2 bases and J gave up 7 bases; unmatched junction bases: 6. The CDR3 spans 15 residues. Germline V gene lookup returns CDR1 SGHDT and CDR2 YYEEEE.

The chain employs TRBV9 and TRBJ1-6, with D tentatively TRBD1 (6 bases). Germline V gene lookup returns CDR1 SGDLS and CDR2 YYNGEE. V gave up 3 bases and J gave up 0 bases, with 13 bases separating them. This CDR3 comprises 17 residues. The CDR3 is CASSAGQRSSYNSPLHF. CDR3 sequence (DNA): TGTGCCAGCAGCGCCGGACAGCGAAGCTCCTATAATTCACCCCTCCACTTT.

The chain employs TRBV3-1 (or the pseudogene TRBV3-2) and TRBJ2-5; TRBD2 agrees at 11 bases. This CDR3 is 17 amino acids long. J gave up 4 bases and V 0 bases, and 7 bases lay outside the gene matches. Germline V lookup: CDR1 LGHDT, CDR2 YNNKEL (reference sequence). The CDR3 protein is CASSQDLPSGGLETQYF. In nucleotides, the CDR3 is TGTGCCAGCAGCCAAGATCTTCCTAGCGGGGGGCTAGAGACCCAGTACTTC.

The V and J genes are TRBV2 and TRBJ2-1; TRBD2 matches at 12 bases. The CDR3 runs to 16 residues. The germline CDR1 and CDR2 sequences are SNHLY and FYNNEI. V lost 7 bases, J lost 10 bases, and 14 bases stayed unmatched. CDR3 in DNA: TGTGCCAGCACCTTGTCCAGACTAGCGGGAGCGGGGGAGCAGTTCTTC. Residues: CASTLSRLAGAGEQFF.

This chain uses TRBV28 with TRBJ2-7; tentatively, D is TRBD1 (7 bases). The germline CDR1 and CDR2 sequences are MDHEN and SYDVKM. V lost 7 bases and J lost 5, with 15 bases in between. This CDR3 has 13 amino acids. CDR3 DNA sequence: TGTGCCAGCAATTTGCAGGGGGGAAACGAGCAGTACTTC. Translated, it gives CASNLQGGNEQYF.

The gene calls are TRBV28 and TRBJ1-6, with 7 bases identical to TRBD1. Looked up from germline, CDR1 is MDHEN and CDR2 is SYDVKM. The CDR3 sequence is 15 residues long. After removal of 2 bases from V and 7 bases from J, the junction contained 5 bases not matched to a gene. The CDR3 spells CASSLGGGGNSPLHF. In DNA form, the CDR3 reads TGTGCCAGCAGTTTAGGTGGAGGGGGCAATTCACCCCTCCACTTT.

V and J are TRBV15 and TRBJ1-5; possible D gene TRBD1, 6 bases. The CDR3 runs to 14 residues. The germline V gene has CDR1 LNHNV and CDR2 YYDKDF (reference sequence). V shed 2 bases and J shed 9 bases, with 14 bases lying between them. The CDR3 bases are TGTGCCACCAGCAGAAACAGGGACCCGGGGCCCCAGCATTTT. Translating it yields CATSRNRDPGPQHF.